The 18 T cell receptor beta chains in this list originate from one sample, sequenced in a study of blood T cell repertoires in COVID-19. Profiled with immunoSEQ multiplex PCR; TCRdb holds only in-frame clones, not every one. The table records 120,000 to 150,000 clones, around 83% of them present only once. Sequencing was done on a sample of peripheral blood. The source of these receptors is an older woman with acute or convalescent COVID-19.

V usage is TRBV27 and J usage is TRBJ2-7; TRBD1 agrees at 11 bases. The CDR3 loop spans 18 amino acids. V lost 5 bases, J lost 3 bases, and 15 bases stayed unmatched. Germline V gives CDR1 MNHEY, CDR2 SMNVEV (reference sequence). The CDR3 is CASSPLPITGTGGYEQYF. The DNA of the CDR3 is TGTGCCAGCAGTCCCCTCCCTATTACCGGGACAGGGGGCTACGAGCAGTACTTC.

The chain employs TRBV5-6 and TRBJ2-2; 7 bases agree with TRBD1. Losses at the gene ends were 3 bases for V and 3 bases for J; bases not matched to a gene: 8. The CDR3 is 16 amino acids. Germline V CDR1 and CDR2: SGHDT, YYEEEE. CDR3 residues: CASSSRQGADTGELFF. CDR3 nucleotide sequence: TGTGCCAGCAGCTCCCGACAGGGTGCGGACACCGGGGAGCTGTTTTTT.

This clone was seen a single time. As DNA, the CDR3 is TGTGCTAGTGGTTTGGTAGGACAGGGGACGCAGTATTTT. This sequence encodes CASGLVGQGTQYF. J is TRBJ2-3 and V is TRBV12-5, with 9 bases aligning to TRBD1. The germline V gene has CDR1 LGHNT and CDR2 FRNRAP. V was clipped by 0 bases and J by 9 bases; unmatched bases: 1. This CDR3 spans 13 amino acids. Full variable domain (missing parts from reference TRBV12-5 and TRBJ2-3): DARVTQTPRHKVTEMGQEVTMRCQPILGHNTVFWYRQTMMQGLELLAYFRNRAPLDDSGMPKDRFSAEMPDATLATLKIQPSEPRDSAVYFCASGLVGQGTQYFGPGTRLTVL.

V is TRBV7-9 and J is TRBJ1-1; D may be TRBD1 (6 bases). The CDR3 is 14 amino acids. Trimming left V 4 bases short and J 1 base short, with 10 bases between. Germline V gene sequence: CDR1 SEHNR, CDR2 FQNEAQ (reference sequence). This CDR3 is CASSSGAPNTEAFF. For the CDR3, the DNA is TGTGCCAGCAGCTCAGGGGCCCCGAACACTGAAGCTTTCTTT.

This sequence joins TRBV6-2 or TRBV6-3 and TRBJ1-1; 7 bases agree with TRBD1. The germline CDR1 and CDR2 sequences are MNHEY and SVGEGT. After removal of 3 bases from V and 1 base from J, the junction contained 14 bases not matched to a gene. The CDR3 runs to 18 residues. CDR3 nucleotides: TGTGCCAGCAGTTATATGACAGGGTCCCCTCTTCCGAACACTGAAGCTTTCTTT. Protein sequence: CASSYMTGSPLPNTEAFF.

This chain uses TRBV24-1 with TRBJ2-3, with D maybe TRBD1 (5 bases). The germline CDR1 and CDR2 sequences are KGHDR and SFDVKD. The CDR3 is 15 amino acids. V was shortened by 6 bases and J by 0 bases, with 12 bases between the two germline ends. The DNA of the CDR3 is TGTGCCACCAGTTCGTATCAGGGAAGCACAGATACGCAGTATTTT. It yields the protein CATSSYQGSTDTQYF.

The chain recombines TRBV7-8 with TRBJ2-2, with no clear D. The CDR3 spans 16 residues. Trimming took 5 bases from V and 4 from J, leaving 17 bases between them. Germline CDR1 is SGHVS and CDR2 is FQNEAQ. The chain's CDR3 is CASSPRRGASTGELFF. CDR3 nucleotides: TGTGCCAGCAGCCCCCGCCGAGGAGCGAGCACCGGGGAGCTGTTTTTT.

The rearrangement uses TRBV27 and TRBJ1-1; 7 bases match TRBD1. J gave up 0 bases and V 8 bases, and 3 bases lay outside the gene matches. CDR1 is MNHEY and CDR2 is SMNVEV in the germline V gene (reference sequence). The CDR3 spans 13 residues. The CDR3 DNA reads as TGTGCCAGCCGGGACAGCATGAACACTGAAGCTTTCTTT. Amino acid sequence: CASRDSMNTEAFF.

This clone showed up just once. The chain links TRBV5-1 to TRBJ1-1; 8 bases agree with TRBD1. CDR1 is SGHRS, CDR2 YFSETQ, per germline. The CDR3 spans 17 residues. Germline trimming cut 2 bases from V and 1 base from J; bases unmatched to any gene: 10. CDR3 in DNA: TGCGCCAGCAGCTTAGGGACAGGACACCCCCGGAACACTGAAGCTTTCTTT. Its translation is CASSLGTGHPRNTEAFF.

This clone was recorded only once. The chain uses TRBV4-1 and TRBJ2-7; perhaps TRBD2 as D (6 bases). CDR1 is MGHRA and CDR2 is YSYEKL in the germline V gene. The CDR3 has 21 residues. V was shortened by 0 bases and J by 0 bases, with 27 bases between the two germline ends. CDR3 DNA: TGCGCCAGCAGCCAAGAACCCCCCCATAGTAGCTCGGGACTGTTCTCCTACGAGCAGTACTTC. The encoded protein is CASSQEPPHSSSGLFSYEQYF.

The chain recombines TRBV12-3 or TRBV12-4 with TRBJ2-5; a possible D gene is TRBD1 (5 bases). With 5 bases removed from V and 4 bases from J, the gap between germline ends came to 11 bases. CDR3 length: 13 amino acids. The CDR3 coding sequence is TGTGCCAGCAGTGCAAGGGGTGGAGAGACCCAGTACTTC. This translates into CASSARGGETQYF.

V is TRBV6-5 and J is TRBJ2-1; tentatively, D is TRBD1 (5 bases). CDR3 length equals 11 residues. Germline V gene data show CDR1 as MNHEY and CDR2 as SVGAGI. The V end lost 6 bases, the J end lost 12 bases, and 12 bases lay between the germline ends. The CDR3, as DNA: TGTGCCAGCAGCTTACAGGATGCGCAGTTCTTC. Protein sequence: CASSLQDAQFF.

This chain joins TRBV5-1 and TRBJ2-5; 7 nucleotides line up with TRBD1. This CDR3 region has 17 residues. The V segment lost 4 bases and the J segment 1 base; nucleotides outside the gene matches: 13. Germline-derived CDR1 and CDR2 are SGHRS and YFSETQ. The chain's CDR3 is CASSETGTAVGQETQYF. CDR3 bases: TGCGCCAGCAGCGAAACCGGGACAGCGGTGGGCCAAGAGACCCAGTACTTC.

The chain uses TRBV5-1 and TRBJ1-2; no clear D gene. The CDR3 extends over 15 amino acids. Germline-derived CDR1 and CDR2 are SGHRS and YFSETQ. V lost 4 bases and J 4 bases, leaving 17 bases between the germline ends. The CDR3 reads CASSPGDREPYGYTF. CDR3 in DNA: TGCGCCAGCAGCCCCGGCGACCGGGAGCCCTATGGCTACACCTTC.

The V and J genes are TRBV2 and TRBJ1-1, with 12 bases aligning to TRBD1. The CDR3 runs 14 residues. Looked up from germline, CDR1 is SNHLY and CDR2 is FYNNEI. V was clipped by 11 bases and J by 4 bases; unmatched bases: 8. The chain's CDR3 is CAGRDRGPVTEAFF. The DNA of the CDR3 is TGTGCCGGCCGGGACAGGGGGCCAGTCACTGAAGCTTTCTTT. The whole variable domain, remainder taken from reference TRBV2 and TRBJ1-1, is EPEVTQTPSHQVTQMGQEVILRCVPISNHLYFYWYRQILGQKVEFLVSFYNNEISEKSEIFDDQFSVERPDGSNFTLKIRSTKLEDSAMYFCAGRDRGPVTEAFFGQGTRLTVV.

This clone occurred a few times. The chain is built from TRBV19 and TRBJ2-5; D is perhaps TRBD1 (5 bases). The ends were cut back, 5 bases at V and 0 bases at J, with 13 bases in the middle. The CDR3 spans 15 residues. Germline values: CDR1 LNHDA, CDR2 SQIVND (reference sequence). CDR3 residues: CASSPLRQYQETQYF. CDR3 DNA sequence: TGTGCCAGTAGTCCCCTTCGACAGTACCAAGAGACCCAGTACTTC.

The genes are TRBV2 and TRBJ2-6; tentatively, D is TRBD2 (5 bases). The CDR3 loop spans 17 amino acids. Trimming removed 7 bases from V and 1 base from J, with 17 bases in between. CDR1 and CDR2 from the germline V gene are SNHLY and FYNNEI. CDR3 coding DNA: TGTGCCAGCACCCCGTTGAGGGCACGATCTGGGGCCAACGTCCTGACTTTC. Translating it yields CASTPLRARSGANVLTF.

The J gene is TRBJ1-6, the V gene TRBV30; D not resolved. V shed 3 bases and J shed 10 bases, with 13 bases lying between them. The CDR3 is made up of 13 amino acids. Germline-derived CDR1 and CDR2 are GTSNPN and SVGIG (reference sequence). The CDR3, as DNA: TGTGCCTGGAGAGCAGGCGGCGGGTCACCCCTCCACTTT. Its translation is CAWRAGGGSPLHF.